The 29 T cell receptor beta chains listed next were all sequenced from one sample in a study of molecular identifiers for immune sequencing clone quantification. TCRdb itself ran the PCR reads through MiXCR, one entry per CDR3 protein. The sample includes tens of thousands of distinct CDR3 sequences, about a sixth of them seen just once. The sequencing sample was made of naive CD8+ T cells from blood, with Jurkat cell RNA spiked in. Subset given: FACS-sorted CD8+CD4-CCR7+CD45RA+ naive T cells. Source of these receptors: a human donor in good health. Some libraries in this study had Jurkat cell RNA spiked in.

This clonotype has only a few counts. This chain links TRBV7-9 with TRBJ2-7; 7 positions agree with TRBD1. This CDR3 region has 15 residues. CDR1 and CDR2 from the germline V gene are SEHNR and FQNEAQ (reference sequence). V was pared by 5 bases and J by 1 base, with 8 bases of the junction left unmatched. The CDR3 spells CASSPGSGGSYEQYF. CDR3 DNA: TGTGCCAGCAGCCCAGGGTCAGGGGGATCCTACGAGCAGTACTTC. Drawing the rest from reference TRBV7-9 and TRBJ2-7, the complete variable domain is DTGVSQNPRHKITKRGQNVTFRCDPISEHNRLYWYRQTLGQGPEFLTYFQNEAQLEKSRLLSDRFSAERPKGSFSTLEIQRTEQGDSAMYLCASSPGSGGSYEQYFGPGTRLTVT.

The sample holds a few counts of this clonotype. A single base separates this from a much larger clone, so it may be a read error. This chain connects TRBV5-6 to TRBJ2-7; no firm D call. Germline-derived CDR1 and CDR2 are SGHDT and YYEEEE. Between the trimmed V and J ends, which lost 0 bases and 4 bases, there was a span of 2 bases. The CDR3 is made up of 11 amino acids. Here the CDR3 DNA reads TGTGCCAGCAGCTTGGAATACGAGCAGTACTTC. It translates to CASSLEYEQYF.

This clonotype was seen repeatedly, ten times or more. The chain is built from TRBV30 and TRBJ2-2, with D tentatively TRBD1 (6 bases). CDR3 size: 15 residues. Trimming took 5 bases from V and 3 from J, leaving 16 bases between them. Per the germline V gene, CDR1 is GTSNPN and CDR2 is SVGIG (reference sequence). The CDR3 DNA is TGTGCCTGGTGTGAGGACAGACCTTACACCGGGGAGCTGTTTTTT. This translates into CAWCEDRPYTGELFF. Full variable domain (rest looked up from reference TRBV30 and TRBJ2-2): SQTIHQWPATLVQPVGSPLSLECTVEGTSNPNLYWYRQAAGRGLQLLFYSVGIGQISSEVPQNLSASRPQDRQFILSSKKLLLSDSGFYLCAWCEDRPYTGELFFGEGSRLTVL.

Only a few counts were recorded for this clonotype. This may come from a read error, since a much larger clone is one base off. This likely comes from a read error, as the CDR3 has no conserved phenylalanine or tryptophan at its end. The rearrangement uses TRBV10-1 and TRBJ2-7; 8 bases fit TRBD1. V gave up 8 bases and J gave up 9 bases; unmatched junction bases: 9. The CDR3 is 12 residues long. Germline CDR1 WNHNN, CDR2 SYGVQD (reference sequence). The DNA of the CDR3 is TGCGCCAGCGGGGACAGGTTTTTTGGGCAGTACCTC. Its translation is CASGDRFFGQYL.

A remark on this clonotype: A much larger clone sits a single nucleotide away, making a read error possible. V usage is TRBV28 and J usage is TRBJ2-7; D may be TRBD1 (6 bases). CDR3 length: 14 residues. Per the germline V gene, CDR1 is MDHEN and CDR2 is SYDVKM. CDR3 in DNA: TGTGCCGGCAGTCCACCGGGACAATACTACGAGCAGTACTTC. Residues: CAGSPPGQYYEQYF. Full variable domain (outside the CDR3, taken from reference TRBV28 and TRBJ2-7): DVKVTQSSRYLVKRTGEKVFLECVQDMDHENMFWYRQDPGLGLRLIYFSYDVKMKEKGDIPEGYSVSREKKERFSLILESASTNQTSMYLCAGSPPGQYYEQYFGPGTRLTVT.

This clonotype has only a few counts. This chain links TRBV9 with TRBJ2-3; 9 bases map to TRBD2. The CDR3 contains 16 residues. Germline V gene lookup returns CDR1 SGDLS and CDR2 YYNGEE. After removal of 3 bases from V and 0 bases from J, the junction contained 5 bases not matched to a gene. CDR3: CASSARTSASTDTQYF. The CDR3 DNA is TGTGCCAGCAGCGCCCGGACTAGCGCGAGCACAGATACGCAGTATTTT.

This clonotype was seen ten or more times. The V gene is TRBV29-1, the J gene TRBJ1-2; TRBD1 might be the D (5 bases). The CDR3 is made up of 15 amino acids. Per germline, CDR1 SQVTM and CDR2 ANQGSEA. V was trimmed by 2 bases and J by 2 bases, leaving 15 bases between them. The CDR3 region has the DNA TGCAGCGTTGAAAACCCGGACACAAACAACTATGGCTACACCTTC. Residues: CSVENPDTNNYGYTF. Combining the CDR3 with reference TRBV29-1 and TRBJ1-2 gives the whole variable domain SAVISQKPSRDICQRGTSLTIQCQVDSQVTMMFWYRQQPGQSLTLIATANQGSEATYESGFVIDKFPISRPNLTFSTLTVSNMSPEDSSIYLCSVENPDTNNYGYTFGSGTRLTVV.

This clonotype was found many times. The chain employs TRBV29-1 and TRBJ1-1; D uncertain. The CDR3 has 11 amino acids. CDR1 and CDR2 (germline): SQVTM, ANQGSEA. V was shortened by 8 bases and J by 2 bases, with 9 bases between the two germline ends. CDR3 nucleotides: TGCAGCTCCCCAGGAAACACTGAAGCTTTCTTT. Residues: CSSPGNTEAFF.

The sample holds many counts of this clonotype. The chain couples TRBV10-2 to TRBJ2-2; 11 bases are a match to TRBD1. CDR1 and CDR2 (germline): WSHSY, SAAADI. The V gene end was trimmed by 5 bases and the J gene end by 6 bases; junction bases not matched to a gene: 8. The CDR3 consists of 16 residues. CDR3 in DNA: TGCGCCAGCAGTACGGGACAGGGGGTCTTCGCCGGGGAGCTGTTTTTT. It translates to CASSTGQGVFAGELFF.

Ten or more counts support this clonotype. In DNA, the CDR3 is TGTGCCAGCAAGCTTCTAGCGTTAGAATTCACAGATACGCAGTATTTT. Its translation: CASKLLALEFTDTQYF. The rearrangement uses TRBV6-6 and TRBJ2-3, with D perhaps matching TRBD2 (6 bases). The CDR3 runs 16 residues. Per the germline V gene, CDR1 is MNHNY and CDR2 is SVGAGI (reference sequence). The germline V and J ends were trimmed by 7 bases and 2 bases, with 19 bases remaining between them.

A word on this clonotype: This clone may be a read error of a much larger clone one base away. The conserved closing phenylalanine or tryptophan is absent in this CDR3, likely reflecting a read error. This sequence joins TRBV7-3 and TRBJ2-1; TRBD1 matches at 7 bases. V shed 5 bases and J 4 bases; nucleotides not matched to a gene: 8. The CDR3 is 15 amino acids. Germline V gene lookup returns CDR1 SGHTA and CDR2 FQGTGA. The CDR3 here is CASSPRQGMYNEQFL. The DNA of the CDR3 is TGTGCCAGCAGCCCCCGACAGGGAATGTACAATGAGCAGTTCCTC.

This clonotype was recorded many times. V and J are TRBV7-6 and TRBJ1-1, with D perhaps TRBD1 (5 bases). The CDR3 is made up of 14 amino acids. Trimming shortened V by 3 bases and J by 1 base, and 9 bases separated the two germline ends. Germline V gene data show CDR1 as SGHVS and CDR2 as FNYEAQ. The CDR3 sequence is CASSLGLQNTEAFF. CDR3 sequence (DNA): TGTGCCAGCAGCTTGGGACTCCAGAACACTGAAGCTTTCTTT. The variable domain in full, completed from reference TRBV7-6 and TRBJ1-1, reads GAGVSQSPRYKVTKRGQDVALRCDPISGHVSLYWYRQALGQGPEFLTYFNYEAQQDKSGLPNDRFSAERPEGSISTLTIQRTEQRDSAMYRCASSLGLQNTEAFFGQGTRLTVV.

This clonotype turned up a few times. The J gene is TRBJ2-5, the V gene TRBV7-8, with TRBD2 matching 9 bases. CDR1 SGHVS and CDR2 FQNEAQ come from the germline V gene. The CDR3 consists of 15 residues. J gave up 4 bases and V 3 bases, and 6 bases lay outside the gene matches. The CDR3 reads CASSLGSGSGETQYF. DNA for the CDR3: TGTGCCAGCAGCTTGGGTAGCGGGAGCGGAGAGACCCAGTACTTC.

This clonotype was counted at least ten times. The rearrangement joins TRBV12-3 or TRBV12-4 to TRBJ2-6, with 11 bases aligning to TRBD2. CDR3 length: 18 amino acids. Trimming at V came to 5 bases and at J to 4 bases, leaving 10 bases not matched to a gene. The CDR3 coding sequence is TGTGCCAGCAGTCCGTCACCGGGACTAGCGGCCGGGGCCAACGTCCTGACTTTC. This gives the protein CASSPSPGLAAGANVLTF.

This clonotype was recorded at least ten times. The chain is built from TRBV7-8 and TRBJ2-4; a possible D gene is TRBD1 (7 bases). The CDR3 length is 18 residues. Germline V gives CDR1 SGHVS, CDR2 FQNEAQ. V dropped 1 base and J dropped 6 bases, with 22 bases sitting between them. This chain's CDR3 is CASSLEVIGQEGLNIQYF. In DNA, the CDR3 is TGTGCCAGCAGCTTAGAAGTAATCGGACAGGAGGGGTTAAACATTCAGTACTTC.

This chain connects TRBV19 to TRBJ2-5; 7 bases are a match to TRBD2. The V and J ends lost 7 bases and 7 bases, in that order; junction bases with no gene match: 12. Germline assignment: CDR1 LNHDA and CDR2 SQIVND (reference sequence). This CDR3 is built from 14 residues. The CDR3 sequence: CASTRDFGGGTQYF. In nucleotides, the CDR3 is TGTGCCAGTACCCGGGACTTTGGGGGGGGGACCCAGTACTTC.

This clonotype came up many times. The rearrangement uses TRBV28 and TRBJ2-3; D is unclear. The V gene's germline CDR1 is MDHEN and CDR2 SYDVKM. The V gene lost 3 bases and the J gene lost 6 bases, with 4 bases spanning the gap. This CDR3 comprises 11 residues. The CDR3: CASSFADTQYF. The CDR3 region has the DNA TGTGCCAGCAGTTTCGCGGATACGCAGTATTTT.

Ten or more counts support this clonotype. V usage is TRBV27 and J usage is TRBJ2-7; D gene unclear. Germline CDR1 is MNHEY and CDR2 is SMNVEV (reference sequence). The CDR3 consists of 14 residues. V was pared by 6 bases and J by 2 bases, with 14 bases between. The DNA of the CDR3 is TGTGCCAGCAGAGTCGCGGAGTTCACCTACGAGCAGTACTTC. It specifies CASRVAEFTYEQYF.

The table lists this clonotype with many counts. V and J are TRBV5-6 and TRBJ2-5; D call uncertain. The CDR3 extends over 19 amino acids. Germline CDR1 SGHDT, CDR2 YYEEEE. The ends were cut back, 4 bases at V and 1 base at J, with 26 bases in the middle. CDR3 sequence reads: CASSPSSPVGPLSQETQYF. The CDR3 bases are TGTGCCAGCAGCCCCTCCAGCCCAGTAGGACCTCTGAGCCAAGAGACCCAGTACTTC.

This clonotype was detected ten times or more. V is TRBV6-5 and J is TRBJ2-7; 11 bases align to TRBD2. V shed 6 bases and J 7 bases; nucleotides not matched to a gene: 5. Germline V gene sequence: CDR1 MNHEY, CDR2 SVGAGI. The CDR3 covers 13 residues. The CDR3 coding sequence is TGTGCCAGCAGCTTAGCGGGAGGGCAAGAGCAGTACTTC. Protein: CASSLAGGQEQYF.

This clonotype was observed at least ten times. V usage is TRBV27 and J usage is TRBJ2-3; D not certain. The CDR3 is made up of 13 amino acids. Germline-derived CDR1 and CDR2 are MNHEY and SMNVEV (reference sequence). Trimming removed 6 bases from V and 0 bases from J, with 7 bases in between. The chain's CDR3 is CASRLTSTDTQYF. CDR3 nucleotide sequence: TGTGCCAGCAGACTAACTAGCACAGATACGCAGTATTTT.

Worth noting for this clonotype: One end of the junction fails to match germline, which may point to a read error. This chain connects TRBV7-3 to TRBJ1-1; D is perhaps TRBD1 (5 bases). CDR1 is SGHTA, CDR2 FQGTGA, per germline. This CDR3 contains 15 residues. CDR3 loop: CATSLTGSGGTEAFF. CDR3 in DNA: TGTGCCACCAGCTTAACGGGGTCCGGGGGCACTGAAGCTTTCTTT.

This clonotype came up many times. The rearrangement uses TRBV2 and TRBJ2-7; 11 bases match TRBD2. J gave up 1 base and V 5 bases, and 10 bases lay outside the gene matches. Looked up from germline, CDR1 is SNHLY and CDR2 is FYNNEI. The CDR3 covers 17 residues. In DNA form, the CDR3 reads TGTGCCAGCAGTACACTAGCGGGAGCATTATCGTCCTACGAGCAGTACTTC. It translates to CASSTLAGALSSYEQYF.

The table lists this clonotype with a few counts. The CDR3 loop reads CASSGGGEVSGKSSYNEQFF. The CDR3 nucleotides are TGCGCCAGCAGCGGGGGAGGGGAAGTTTCGGGGAAGAGCTCCTACAATGAGCAGTTCTTC. V and J are TRBV4-1 and TRBJ2-1; 7 nucleotides align to TRBD2. Germline-derived CDR1 and CDR2 are MGHRA and YSYEKL. This CDR3 is 20 amino acids long. The V gene end was trimmed by 5 bases and the J gene end by 0 bases; junction bases not matched to a gene: 19.

This clonotype was detected a few times. This chain uses TRBV4-1 with TRBJ2-1; the D gene is possibly TRBD2 (5 bases). V lost 4 bases, J lost 4 bases, and 11 bases lay in between. The CDR3 consists of 14 residues. Germline loops: CDR1 MGHRA, CDR2 YSYEKL. CDR3 nucleotide sequence: TGCGCCAGCAGCCCCTATGCGGGTTACAATGAGCAGTTCTTC. Protein: CASSPYAGYNEQFF.

This clonotype was observed a few times. CDR3 in amino acids: CASSLVGGLAGFGEQFF. CDR3 coding DNA: TGTGCCAGCAGCTTAGTTGGAGGACTAGCGGGTTTTGGTGAGCAGTTCTTC. The chain employs TRBV11-2 and TRBJ2-1, with 11 bases fitting TRBD2. This CDR3 has 17 residues. Germline-derived CDR1 and CDR2 are SGHAT and FQNNGV. Trimming took 1 base from V and 9 from J; bases not matched to a gene: 11.

This clonotype showed up many times. The chain recombines TRBV29-1 with TRBJ1-3; no clear D gene. V was pared by 0 bases and J by 0 bases, with 12 bases between. CDR1 is SQVTM and CDR2 is ANQGSEA in the germline V gene. The CDR3 consists of 16 residues. The CDR3: CSVEDLDYHSGNTIYF. The CDR3 nucleotides read TGCAGCGTTGAAGATCTTGACTACCACTCTGGAAACACCATATATTTT.

This clonotype was detected ten times or more. This chain links TRBV13 with TRBJ1-1, with 7 bases matching TRBD1. The CDR3 consists of 14 residues. Germline CDR1 is PRHDT and CDR2 is FYEKMQ (reference sequence). After removal of 1 base from V and 3 bases from J, the junction contained 2 bases not matched to a gene. CDR3 sequence: CASSLEDRYTEAFF. DNA of the CDR3: TGTGCCAGCAGCTTAGAGGACAGGTACACTGAAGCTTTCTTT.

In the case of this clonotype: At one end, the junction sequence differs from germline, possibly due to a read error. The rearrangement joins TRBV12-3 or TRBV12-4 to TRBJ1-5; D unresolved. The CDR3 covers 12 residues. CDR3 in DNA: TGTGCCAGCGTTTCGGGCAATCGGCCCCAGCATTTT. This encodes CASVSGNRPQHF.